The 15 T cell receptor beta chains below come from one sample, sequenced in a study of identical twins. TCRdb passed the 5' RACE reads through MiXCR, listing each CDR3 protein once. The top ten hold 0.8% to 1% of the sample, which has over 500,000 distinct CDR3 sequences, under 25% seen once. The same data also went into a second study, on T cells expressing NK-cell markers.

The material sequenced was CD4+ T cells sorted from blood. The origin of the receptors is a woman in her late teens or twenties in good health.

The chain joins TRBV6-4 to TRBJ2-2, with D possibly being TRBD1 (5 bases). This CDR3 spans 14 amino acids. The germline V gene has CDR1 MRHNA and CDR2 SNTAGT. Trimming shortened V by 8 bases and J by 6 bases, and 16 bases separated the two germline ends. The CDR3 loop reads CASPPLQGSGELFF. In DNA form, the CDR3 reads TGTGCCAGCCCACCCCTTCAGGGCTCCGGGGAGCTGTTTTTT.

This clonotype was observed once. The chain joins TRBV9 to TRBJ2-6; possibly TRBD2 for D (6 bases). CDR3 size: 15 residues. The V end lost 0 bases, the J end lost 2 bases, and 6 bases lay between the germline ends. Germline CDR1 reads SGDLS; CDR2 reads YYNGEE. The CDR3 sequence: CASSVGGAGANVLTF. The DNA for the CDR3 is TGTGCCAGCAGCGTAGGCGGGGCTGGGGCCAACGTCCTGACTTTC.

In its sample, this clonotype was seen a few times. This rearrangement joins TRBV5-1 to TRBJ1-1; no clear D gene. V lost 0 bases and J lost 4, with 16 bases in between. The germline V gene encodes CDR1 SGHRS and CDR2 YFSETQ. The CDR3 contains 16 residues. The CDR3 coding sequence is TGCGCCAGCAGCTTGGAAGGCTTCCCCTATGTCACTGAAGCTTTCTTT. Its translation: CASSLEGFPYVTEAFF. Variable domain in full (rest from reference TRBV5-1 and TRBJ1-1): KAGVTQTPRYLIKTRGQQVTLSCSPISGHRSVSWYQQTPGQGLQFLFEYFSETQRNKGNFPGRFSGRQFSNSRSEMNVSTLELGDSALYLCASSLEGFPYVTEAFFGQGTRLTVV.

There are a few counts of this clonotype. The gene calls are TRBV4-1 and TRBJ2-1; D remains ambiguous. CDR1 is MGHRA, CDR2 YSYEKL, per germline. The CDR3 totals 16 residues. The V gene lost 0 bases and the J gene lost 4 bases, with 13 bases spanning the gap. The CDR3 protein is CASSQDPGGTYNEQFF. DNA of the CDR3: TGCGCCAGCAGCCAAGATCCTGGCGGAACTTACAATGAGCAGTTCTTC.

The rearrangement links TRBV29-1 to TRBJ1-1; D ambiguous. Germline lookup yields CDR1 SQVTM and CDR2 ANQGSEA. The CDR3 has 15 amino acids. V was trimmed by 7 bases and J by 0 bases, leaving 18 bases between them. The CDR3 loop is CSGSSGWGMNTEAFF. CDR3 nucleotide sequence: TGCAGCGGATCGTCCGGATGGGGAATGAACACTGAAGCTTTCTTT.

In this sample, this clonotype turned up many times. This sequence joins TRBV6-5 and TRBJ2-1; D gene unclear. The V end was cut by 3 bases, the J end by 9 bases, with 12 bases between. The CDR3 runs to 13 residues. In germline, CDR1 is MNHEY, CDR2 SVGAGI. The CDR3 coding sequence is TGTGCCAGCAGTTATTCTGGGTCAGGTGAGCAGTTCTTC. Translation gives CASSYSGSGEQFF.

The V call is TRBV20-1, the J call TRBJ2-1, with 7 bases fitting TRBD2. This CDR3 is 15 amino acids long. Trimming cost V 3 bases and J 2 bases; bases outside gene matches: 7. CDR1 is DFQATT and CDR2 is SNEGSKA in the germline V gene (reference sequence). The CDR3 spells CSARKSGVAYNEQFF. DNA for the CDR3: TGCAGTGCTAGGAAGAGCGGGGTCGCCTACAATGAGCAGTTCTTC.

The J gene is TRBJ2-2, the V gene TRBV5-1; a weak D match, TRBD2 (7 bases). V was pared by 4 bases and J by 0 bases, with 19 bases between. The CDR3 length is 18 residues. CDR1 is SGHRS and CDR2 is YFSETQ in the germline V gene. The CDR3 reads CASSARSGGRANTGELFF. CDR3 nucleotides: TGCGCCAGCAGCGCACGGTCCGGGGGGCGGGCGAACACCGGGGAGCTGTTTTTT.

The chain combines TRBV6-5 with TRBJ1-1; maybe TRBD1 (6 bases). Germline V gene data show CDR1 as MNHEY and CDR2 as SVGAGI. The CDR3 has 15 residues. V was cut by 0 bases and J by 11 bases, with 19 bases left in between. This chain's CDR3 is CASSYSAGGAVKAFF. The DNA of the CDR3 is TGTGCCAGCAGTTACTCGGCGGGGGGCGCAGTGAAGGCTTTCTTT.

CDR3 amino acids: CASSYGGTKNIQYF. In nucleotides, the CDR3 is TGTGCCAGCAGCTACGGTGGTACCAAAAACATTCAGTACTTC. V and J are TRBV7-9 and TRBJ2-4; D ambiguous. The CDR3 has 14 amino acids. Germline assignment: CDR1 SEHNR and CDR2 FQNEAQ (reference sequence). V was clipped by 4 bases and J by 2 bases, with 9 bases between them.

This clonotype was seen repeatedly, ten times or more. The chain joins TRBV10-1 to TRBJ2-1; 10 bases agree with TRBD2. The germline gives CDR1 WNHNN, CDR2 SYGVQD (reference sequence). V shed 5 bases and J 7 bases; nucleotides not matched to a gene: 8. The CDR3 contains 15 residues. CDR3 bases: TGCGCCAGCAGTATAAGCGGGGGGGCCTCGAATGAGCAGTTCTTC. This encodes CASSISGGASNEQFF.

This chain connects TRBV20-1 to TRBJ2-7, with D perhaps TRBD1 or TRBD2 (5 bases each). Trimming pared 0 bases from V and 6 bases from J, leaving 12 bases between. The CDR3 extends over 13 amino acids. CDR1 DFQATT and CDR2 SNEGSKA come from the germline V gene (reference sequence). The CDR3 protein is CSARDRWGSEQYF. CDR3 bases: TGCAGTGCTAGAGATCGGTGGGGGAGCGAGCAGTACTTC.

The chain combines TRBV5-1 with TRBJ2-5, with D uncertain. The V and J ends lost 3 bases and 7 bases respectively, with 7 bases between them. Germline V gene lookup returns CDR1 SGHRS and CDR2 YFSETQ. This CDR3 has 11 residues. The CDR3 reads CASSSWGTQYF. The CDR3 coding sequence is TGCGCCAGCAGCTCTTGGGGGACCCAGTACTTC. Drawing the rest from reference TRBV5-1 and TRBJ2-5, the complete variable domain is KAGVTQTPRYLIKTRGQQVTLSCSPISGHRSVSWYQQTPGQGLQFLFEYFSETQRNKGNFPGRFSGRQFSNSRSEMNVSTLELGDSALYLCASSSWGTQYFGPGTRLLVL.

The chain employs TRBV27 and TRBJ1-2; D gene uncertain. Trimming took off 5 bases at V and 4 bases at J, with 14 bases between the two ends. This CDR3 comprises 14 residues. CDR1 is MNHEY, CDR2 SMNVEV, per germline (reference sequence). CDR3 protein: CASSPPESSYGYTF. The CDR3, as DNA: TGTGCCAGCAGTCCGCCTGAAAGTTCCTATGGCTACACCTTC.

This clonotype occurred a few times. V is TRBV20-1 and J is TRBJ1-5; D ambiguous. Trimming took off 1 base at V and 3 bases at J, with 7 bases between the two ends. CDR3 length: 13 residues. The germline V gene encodes CDR1 DFQATT and CDR2 SNEGSKA (reference sequence). The CDR3 DNA sequence: TGCAGTGCTAGAGCCCCATACAATCAGCCCCAGCATTTT. It encodes CSARAPYNQPQHF.